The present entry profiles one T cell receptor beta chain with its context. Its target is unknown. Produced via immunoSEQ multiplex PCR; TCRdb's table is partial and in-frame only. The table shows 500,000 or so clones, with approximately 95% occurring only once. The split of CD4+ cells yielded CD45RA+ naive and CD45RA-negative memory subsets. The entry originates in a study of shared clonotypes between healthy human individuals. Findings and caveats of the study: On the whole, naive subsets had larger estimated richness than memory subsets had.

The CDR3 contains 14 residues. Germline V lookup: CDR1 MNHEY, CDR2 SMNVEV (reference sequence). Losses at the gene ends were 5 bases for V and 6 bases for J; bases not matched to a gene: 9. Sequencing was carried out using naive CD4+ T cells sorted from blood. Subset noted: CD45RA+ positively selected. The V call is TRBV27, the J call TRBJ1-2, with 7 positions matching TRBD1. The sequence derives from a woman aged 25 to 39 in good health. CDR3 in amino acids: CASSSRDRANGYTF. DNA for the CDR3: TGTGCCAGCAGTAGCAGAGACAGGGCGAATGGCTACACCTTC.